Below, 6 T cell receptor beta chains from the same sample are listed, as sequenced in a study of cytomegalovirus exposure and HLA in healthy donors. PCR used 60 Vbeta primers and 13 Jbeta primers. Some clones are missing from TCRdb's copy, which holds only in-frame ones; the method was immunoSEQ multiplex PCR. In the table there are more than 90,000 clones, roughly 80% of which are singletons. The sample taken for sequencing was PBMCs. The receptors were sampled from a man in his fifties or sixties in good health and CMV-seropositive.

The chain joins TRBV19 to TRBJ2-5, with 10 bases matching TRBD2. The better agreement between TRBJ2-7 and the DNA end casts doubt on the J call. CDR3 size: 15 residues. Germline CDR1 and CDR2: LNHDA and SQIVND (reference sequence). CDR3: CASSIEASGSHEQYF. CDR3 DNA: TGTGCCAGTAGTATAGAGGCTAGCGGGAGCCACGAGCAGTACTTC.

The V gene is TRBV25-1, the J gene TRBJ2-7; 10 nucleotides agree with TRBD1. CDR3 length equals 15 residues. Germline assignment: CDR1 MGHDK and CDR2 SYGVNS. V gave up 7 bases and J gave up 0 bases; unmatched junction bases: 6. The CDR3 is CASTGTGVHSYEQYF. CDR3 nucleotides: TGTGCCAGCACTGGGACAGGGGTCCACTCCTACGAGCAGTACTTC.

CDR3 in DNA: TGCGCCAGCAGCTTGGGAGGCTCCTACAATGAGCAGTTCTTC. It translates to CASSLGGSYNEQFF. V is TRBV5-1 and J is TRBJ2-1; D is undetermined. This CDR3 is 14 amino acids long. The ends were cut back, 0 bases at V and 0 bases at J, with 4 bases in the middle. Germline-derived CDR1 and CDR2 are SGHRS and YFSETQ.

This clone was picked up one time. V is TRBV6-5 and J is TRBJ1-2; 7 bases fit TRBD1. The CDR3 contains 13 residues. After removal of 5 bases from V and 7 bases from J, the junction contained 7 bases not matched to a gene. CDR1 and CDR2 from the germline V gene are MNHEY and SVGAGI. CDR3 amino acids: CASSRQGPSGYTF. In DNA, the CDR3 is TGTGCCAGCAGTCGACAGGGCCCCAGTGGCTACACCTTC.

The chain carries TRBV29-1 and TRBJ1-2, with D possibly matching TRBD1 (5 bases). The germline CDR1 and CDR2 sequences are SQVTM and ANQGSEA. The CDR3 is made up of 12 amino acids. With 3 bases removed from V and 8 bases from J, the gap between germline ends came to 13 bases. The CDR3 loop is CSVDRTIGGYTF. CDR3 DNA: TGCAGCGTTGATCGGACAATAGGGGGCTACACCTTC.

V gene TRBV30 combines with J gene TRBJ2-2; the D is unclear. This CDR3 is built from 14 residues. V dropped 3 bases and J dropped 7 bases, with 15 bases sitting between them. CDR1 is GTSNPN and CDR2 is SVGIG in the germline V gene (reference sequence). In DNA, the CDR3 is TGTGCCTGGAGACGTTGGGCCTTGGACGGGGAGCTGTTTTTT. Protein sequence: CAWRRWALDGELFF.